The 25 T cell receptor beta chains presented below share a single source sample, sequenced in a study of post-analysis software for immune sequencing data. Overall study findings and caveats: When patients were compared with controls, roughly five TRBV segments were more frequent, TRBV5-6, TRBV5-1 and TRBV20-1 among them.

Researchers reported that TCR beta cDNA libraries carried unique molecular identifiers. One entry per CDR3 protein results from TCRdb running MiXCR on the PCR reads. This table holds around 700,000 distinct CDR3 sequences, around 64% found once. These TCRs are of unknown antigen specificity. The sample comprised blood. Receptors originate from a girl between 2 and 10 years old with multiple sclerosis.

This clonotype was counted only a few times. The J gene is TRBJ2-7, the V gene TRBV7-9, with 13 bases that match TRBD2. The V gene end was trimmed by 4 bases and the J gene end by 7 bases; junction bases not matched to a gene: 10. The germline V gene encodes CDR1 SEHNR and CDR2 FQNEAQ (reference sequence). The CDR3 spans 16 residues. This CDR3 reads CASSYTGTSGVEEQYF. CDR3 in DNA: TGTGCCAGCAGCTATACCGGGACTAGCGGGGTTGAGGAGCAGTACTTC.

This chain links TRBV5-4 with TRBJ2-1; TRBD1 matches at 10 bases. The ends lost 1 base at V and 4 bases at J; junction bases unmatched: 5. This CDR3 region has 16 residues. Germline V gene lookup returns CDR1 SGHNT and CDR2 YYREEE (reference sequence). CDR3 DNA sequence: TGTGCCAGCAGCTTGAGACAGGGGGCACCTTACAATGAGCAGTTCTTC. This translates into CASSLRQGAPYNEQFF.

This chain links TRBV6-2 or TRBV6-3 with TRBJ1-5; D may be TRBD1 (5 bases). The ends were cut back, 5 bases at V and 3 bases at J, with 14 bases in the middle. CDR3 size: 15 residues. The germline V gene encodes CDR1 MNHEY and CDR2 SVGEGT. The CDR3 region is CASSRRAGNNQPQHF. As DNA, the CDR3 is TGTGCCAGCAGTCGACGGGCAGGGAACAATCAGCCCCAGCATTTT.

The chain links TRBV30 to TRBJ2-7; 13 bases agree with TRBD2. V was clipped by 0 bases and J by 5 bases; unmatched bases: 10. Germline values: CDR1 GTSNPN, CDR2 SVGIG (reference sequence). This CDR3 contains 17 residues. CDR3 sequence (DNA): TGTGCCTGGAGTGTCCTCCGGACTAGCGGGAGTCATCACGAGCAGTACTTC. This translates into CAWSVLRTSGSHHEQYF.

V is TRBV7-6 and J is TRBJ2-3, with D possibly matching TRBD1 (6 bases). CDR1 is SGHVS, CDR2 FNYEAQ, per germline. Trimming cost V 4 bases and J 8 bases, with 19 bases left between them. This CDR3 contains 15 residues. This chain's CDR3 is CASSSYTGPLGTQYF. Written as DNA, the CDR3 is TGTGCCAGCAGCTCCTACACAGGGCCCTTAGGTACGCAGTATTTT.

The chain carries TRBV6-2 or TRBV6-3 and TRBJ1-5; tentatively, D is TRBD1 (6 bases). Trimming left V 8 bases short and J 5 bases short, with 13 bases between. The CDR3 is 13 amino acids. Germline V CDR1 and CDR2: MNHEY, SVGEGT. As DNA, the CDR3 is TGTGCCAGCGACAGGTTTTCGGATCAGCCCCAGCATTTT. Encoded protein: CASDRFSDQPQHF.

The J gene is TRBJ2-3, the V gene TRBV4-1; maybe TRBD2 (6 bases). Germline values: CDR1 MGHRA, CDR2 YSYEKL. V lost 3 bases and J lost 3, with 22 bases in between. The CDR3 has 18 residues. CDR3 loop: CASSQTASGGIETDTQYF. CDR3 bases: TGCGCCAGCAGCCAGACAGCTTCTGGAGGGATTGAGACAGATACGCAGTATTTT.

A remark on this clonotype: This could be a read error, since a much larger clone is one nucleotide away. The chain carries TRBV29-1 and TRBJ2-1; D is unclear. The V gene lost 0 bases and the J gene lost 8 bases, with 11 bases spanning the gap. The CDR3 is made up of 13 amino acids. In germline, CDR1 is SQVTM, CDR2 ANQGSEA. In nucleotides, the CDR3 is TGCAGCGTTGAAGAAGGCCTGAACTATGAGCAGTTCTTC. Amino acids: CSVEEGLNYEQFF.

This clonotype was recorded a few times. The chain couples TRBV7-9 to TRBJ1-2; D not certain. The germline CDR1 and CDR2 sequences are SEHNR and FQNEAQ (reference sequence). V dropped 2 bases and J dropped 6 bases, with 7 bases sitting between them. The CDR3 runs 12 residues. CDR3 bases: TGTGCCAGCAGCTTATCGGACCATGGCTACACCTTC. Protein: CASSLSDHGYTF.

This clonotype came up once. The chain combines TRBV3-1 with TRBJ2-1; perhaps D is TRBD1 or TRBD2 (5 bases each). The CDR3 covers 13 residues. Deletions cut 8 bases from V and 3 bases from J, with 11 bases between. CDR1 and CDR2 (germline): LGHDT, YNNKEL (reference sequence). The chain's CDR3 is CASQGPDYNEQFF. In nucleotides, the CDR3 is TGTGCCAGCCAGGGACCAGACTACAATGAGCAGTTCTTC.

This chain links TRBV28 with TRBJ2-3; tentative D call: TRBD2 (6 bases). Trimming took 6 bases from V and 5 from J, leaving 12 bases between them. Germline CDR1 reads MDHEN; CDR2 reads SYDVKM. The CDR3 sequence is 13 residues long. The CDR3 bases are TGTGCCAGCAGGGGCGGGGCTGGAGATACGCAGTATTTT. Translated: CASRGGAGDTQYF.

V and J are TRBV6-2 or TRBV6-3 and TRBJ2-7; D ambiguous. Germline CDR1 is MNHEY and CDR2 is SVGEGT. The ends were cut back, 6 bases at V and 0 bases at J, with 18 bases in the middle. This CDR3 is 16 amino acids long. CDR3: CASSQQRTLASYEQYF. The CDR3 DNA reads TGTGCCAGCAGCCAACAAAGGACGCTGGCCTCCTACGAGCAGTACTTC.

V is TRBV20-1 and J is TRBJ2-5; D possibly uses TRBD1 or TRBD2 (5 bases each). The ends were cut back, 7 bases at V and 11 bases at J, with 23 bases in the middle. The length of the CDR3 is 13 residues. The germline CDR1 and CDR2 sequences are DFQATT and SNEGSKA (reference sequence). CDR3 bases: TGCAGTGTCCCGGGACGGGCCGGTGAAGAGCAGTACTTC. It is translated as CSVPGRAGEEQYF.

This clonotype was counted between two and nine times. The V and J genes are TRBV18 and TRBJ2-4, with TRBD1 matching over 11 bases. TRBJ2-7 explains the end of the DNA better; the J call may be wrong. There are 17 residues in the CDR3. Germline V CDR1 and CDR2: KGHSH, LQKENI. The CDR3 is CASSPRRGQGEAYEQYF. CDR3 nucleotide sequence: TGTGCCAGCTCACCACGACGGGGACAGGGGGAAGCCTACGAGCAGTACTTC.

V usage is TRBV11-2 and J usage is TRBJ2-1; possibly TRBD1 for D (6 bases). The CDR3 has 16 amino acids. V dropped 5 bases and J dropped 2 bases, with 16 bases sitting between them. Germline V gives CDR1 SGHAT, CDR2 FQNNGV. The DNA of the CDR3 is TGTGCCAGCAGCCAAAATGACAGGTTCCCCTACAATGAGCAGTTCTTC. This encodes CASSQNDRFPYNEQFF.

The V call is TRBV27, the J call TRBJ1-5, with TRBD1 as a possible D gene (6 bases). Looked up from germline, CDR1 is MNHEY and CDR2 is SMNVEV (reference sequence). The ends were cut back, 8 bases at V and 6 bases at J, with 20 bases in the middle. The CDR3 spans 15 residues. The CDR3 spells CASEAEAGEGQPQHF. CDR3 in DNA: TGTGCCAGCGAGGCGGAGGCAGGGGAGGGTCAGCCCCAGCATTTT.

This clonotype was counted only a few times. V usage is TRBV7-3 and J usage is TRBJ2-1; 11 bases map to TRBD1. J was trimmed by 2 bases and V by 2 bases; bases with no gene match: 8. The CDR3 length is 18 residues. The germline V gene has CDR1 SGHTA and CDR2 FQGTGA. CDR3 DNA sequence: TGTGCCAGCAGCTTAGGGACAGGGGGACTACCACCCTACAATGAGCAGTTCTTC. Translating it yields CASSLGTGGLPPYNEQFF.

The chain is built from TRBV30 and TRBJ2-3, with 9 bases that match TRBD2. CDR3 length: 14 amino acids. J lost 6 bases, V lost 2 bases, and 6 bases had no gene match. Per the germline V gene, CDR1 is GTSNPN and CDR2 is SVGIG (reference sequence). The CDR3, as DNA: TGTGCCTGGAGTTCAGCGGGAGGTCGGGATACGCAGTATTTT. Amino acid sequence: CAWSSAGGRDTQYF.

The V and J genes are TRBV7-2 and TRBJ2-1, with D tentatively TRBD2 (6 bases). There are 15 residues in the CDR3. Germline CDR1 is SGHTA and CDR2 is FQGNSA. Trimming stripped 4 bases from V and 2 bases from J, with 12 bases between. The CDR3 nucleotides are TGTGCCAGCAGCTCAAGGGACTCCCCCTACAATGAGCAGTTCTTC. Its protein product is CASSSRDSPYNEQFF.

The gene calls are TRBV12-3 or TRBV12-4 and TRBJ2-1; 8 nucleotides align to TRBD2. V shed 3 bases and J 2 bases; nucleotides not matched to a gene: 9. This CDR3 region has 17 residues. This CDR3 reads CASSFSPGLATYNEQFF. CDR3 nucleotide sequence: TGTGCCAGCAGTTTCTCCCCTGGACTAGCCACCTACAATGAGCAGTTCTTC.

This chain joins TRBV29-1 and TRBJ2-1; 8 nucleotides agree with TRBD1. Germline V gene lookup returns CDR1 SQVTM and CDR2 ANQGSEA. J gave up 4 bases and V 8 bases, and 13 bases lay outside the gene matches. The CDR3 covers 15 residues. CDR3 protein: CSLSGQGWSYNEQFF. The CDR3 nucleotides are TGCAGCCTGTCTGGACAGGGATGGTCTTACAATGAGCAGTTCTTC.

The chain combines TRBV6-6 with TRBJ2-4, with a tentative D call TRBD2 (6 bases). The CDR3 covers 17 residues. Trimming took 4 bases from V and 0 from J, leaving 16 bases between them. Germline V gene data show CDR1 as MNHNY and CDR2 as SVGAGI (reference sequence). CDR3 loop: CASSFSLAGIAKNIQYF. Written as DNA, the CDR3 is TGTGCCAGCAGTTTCTCGTTGGCGGGGATAGCCAAAAACATTCAGTACTTC.

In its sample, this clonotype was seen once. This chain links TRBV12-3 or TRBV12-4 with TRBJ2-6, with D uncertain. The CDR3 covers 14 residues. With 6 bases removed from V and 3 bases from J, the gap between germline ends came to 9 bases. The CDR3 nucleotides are TGTGCCAGCAGCTGGACCGGTGGGGCCAACGTCCTGACTTTC. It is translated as CASSWTGGANVLTF.

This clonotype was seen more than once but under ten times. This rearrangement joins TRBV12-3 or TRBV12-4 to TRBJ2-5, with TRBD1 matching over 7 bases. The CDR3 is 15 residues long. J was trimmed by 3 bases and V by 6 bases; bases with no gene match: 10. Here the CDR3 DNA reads TGTGCCAGCAGCCAAATGAGGGGACAGAAAGAGACCCAGTACTTC. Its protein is CASSQMRGQKETQYF.

CDR3 DNA sequence: TGCGCCAGCAGCCCTTCTCTGACGACCTTTTTAGGGAACACTGAAGCTTTCTTT. It is translated as CASSPSLTTFLGNTEAFF. The chain is built from TRBV5-1 and TRBJ1-1; D is undetermined. Trimming cost V 4 bases and J 1 base, with 23 bases left between them. This CDR3 has 18 residues. The germline V gene has CDR1 SGHRS and CDR2 YFSETQ.